Following are 30 T cell receptor beta chains from one sample sequenced in a study of cytomegalovirus exposure and HLA in healthy donors (dated by TCRdb to about 2017). The library was made by the immunoSEQ multiplex PCR assay. A mixture of 60 forward primers for TCR Vbeta segments and 13 reverse primers for TCR Jbeta segments was used in the multiplex PCR. TCRdb provides this immuneACCESS table in a form limited to in-frame rearrangements. Some clones are lacking; in checked studies, under half of them reflect an unresolved V gene, and why the rest are absent is not known. The table held for this sample gives 70,000 or so clones. Under 0.9% of the sample rests with the top ten. The sequenced sample consisted of PBMCs. The receptors stem from a boy between 10 and 17 years old in good health and CMV-seronegative.

The chain links TRBV7-2 to TRBJ1-1; 8 bases map to TRBD1. The CDR3 spans 15 residues. In germline, CDR1 is SGHTA, CDR2 FQGNSA. V lost 6 bases to trimming and J lost 3 bases; unmatched junction nucleotides: 9. Here the CDR3 DNA reads TGTGCCAGCAGTCGAGCTGGACAGGGTCACACTGAAGCTTTCTTT. Amino acid sequence: CASSRAGQGHTEAFF.

This chain uses TRBV5-4 with TRBJ1-2; D is unresolved. V was cut by 2 bases and J by 0 bases, with 14 bases left in between. This CDR3 spans 16 amino acids. CDR1 is SGHNT and CDR2 is YYREEE in the germline V gene (reference sequence). In DNA form, the CDR3 reads TGTGCCAGCAGCTTTCAAAACGGGGTTGCTAACTATGGCTACACCTTC. Its protein is CASSFQNGVANYGYTF. Based on the CDR3 plus reference TRBV5-4 and TRBJ1-2, the full variable domain is ETGVTQSPTHLIKTRGQQVTLRCSSQSGHNTVSWYQQALGQGPQFIFQYYREEENGRGNFPPRFSGLQFPNYSSELNVNALELDDSALYLCASSFQNGVANYGYTFGSGTRLTVV.

On this clone: This CDR3 is also generated by other DNA sequences in the sample. The chain recombines TRBV30 with TRBJ2-7; TRBD1 aligns across 9 bases. Trimming at V came to 5 bases and at J to 1 base, leaving 6 bases not matched to a gene. From germline, CDR1 is GTSNPN and CDR2 SVGIG (reference sequence). There are 14 residues in the CDR3. The CDR3: CAWSTGTGSYEQYF. CDR3 bases: TGTGCCTGGTCAACCGGGACAGGGTCCTACGAGCAGTACTTC.

This CDR3 is CASSADRGSHEQYF. The CDR3 DNA follows: TGTGCCAGCAGTGCAGACAGGGGGTCCCACGAGCAGTACTTC. The rearrangement uses TRBV9 and TRBJ2-7, with 9 bases identical to TRBD1. This CDR3 comprises 14 residues. Germline lookup yields CDR1 SGDLS and CDR2 YYNGEE. Trimming at V came to 5 bases and at J to 5 bases, leaving 8 bases not matched to a gene.

CDR3 bases: TGTGCCAGCAGTGAATGGCCAGGCTCAAACTATGGCTACACCTTC. It translates to CASSEWPGSNYGYTF. The chain recombines TRBV6-1 with TRBJ1-2, with D uncertain. The ends were cut back, 2 bases at V and 2 bases at J, with 12 bases in the middle. The CDR3 consists of 15 residues. Germline CDR1 reads MNHNS; CDR2 reads SASEGT.

The rearrangement uses TRBV5-4 and TRBJ1-1; D possibly corresponds to TRBD1 (5 bases). Germline CDR1 and CDR2: SGHNT and YYREEE (reference sequence). The length of the CDR3 is 14 residues. Trimming took off 6 bases at V and 4 bases at J, with 16 bases between the two ends. CDR3 DNA: TGTGCCAGCACCGCGGGAGGGGCTCCCACTGAAGCTTTCTTT. Its protein product is CASTAGGAPTEAFF.

The chain is built from TRBV2 and TRBJ2-5; D perhaps matches TRBD2 (7 bases). Trimming took 4 bases from V and 5 from J, leaving 11 bases between them. The CDR3 contains 13 residues. CDR1 is SNHLY, CDR2 FYNNEI, per germline. The CDR3 DNA sequence: TGTGCCAGCAGTGGGGGGGGCAGGGAGACCCAGTACTTC. This translates into CASSGGGRETQYF. Together with reference TRBV2 and TRBJ2-5, the CDR3 gives the full variable domain: EPEVTQTPSHQVTQMGQEVILRCVPISNHLYFYWYRQILGQKVEFLVSFYNNEISEKSEIFDDQFSVERPDGSNFTLKIRSTKLEDSAMYFCASSGGGRETQYFGPGTRLLVL.

This chain uses TRBV5-1 with TRBJ2-5; D perhaps matches TRBD2 (5 bases). The J call may be in error: the DNA end matches TRBJ2-7 better. The length of the CDR3 is 17 residues. Germline values: CDR1 SGHRS, CDR2 YFSETQ. The chain's CDR3 is CASSLASYSQSSYEQYF. The CDR3 bases are TGCGCCAGCAGCCTAGCCTCCTATTCCCAAAGCTCCTACGAGCAGTACTTC.

This sequence joins TRBV15 and TRBJ2-5; tentatively, D is TRBD2 (6 bases). From germline, CDR1 is LNHNV and CDR2 YYDKDF (reference sequence). The V end was cut by 1 base, the J end by 4 bases, with 13 bases between. CDR3 size: 15 residues. The CDR3 loop is CATSRGAGRSETQYF. CDR3 bases: TGTGCCACCAGCAGAGGCGCAGGGAGGTCAGAGACCCAGTACTTC. Variable domain in full (rest from reference TRBV15 and TRBJ2-5): DAMVIQNPRYQVTQFGKPVTLSCSQTLNHNVMYWYQQKSSQAPKLLFHYYDKDFNNEADTPDNFQSRRPNTSFCFLDIRSPGLGDTAMYLCATSRGAGRSETQYFGPGTRLLVL.

The CDR3 protein is CASSLETGGGAEQYF. The DNA for the CDR3 is TGTGCCAGCAGCTTAGAGACAGGGGGGGGTGCCGAGCAGTACTTC. V usage is TRBV7-9 and J usage is TRBJ2-7, with 9 bases matching TRBD1. The CDR3 consists of 15 residues. Germline CDR1 is SEHNR and CDR2 is FQNEAQ (reference sequence). V shed 1 base, J shed 6 bases, and the junction held 7 bases outside the gene matches.

The chain combines TRBV5-6 with TRBJ1-5, with 7 bases matching TRBD1. Unmatched junction bases numbered 8, after V lost 4 bases and J lost 4 bases. The CDR3 has 15 residues. Per germline, CDR1 SGHDT and CDR2 YYEEEE. DNA for the CDR3: TGTGCCAGCAGCCGGACAGGTTTGGGTAATCAGCCCCAGCATTTT. As protein: CASSRTGLGNQPQHF.

The chain couples TRBV29-1 to TRBJ2-7; 7 nucleotides agree with TRBD1. The CDR3 covers 13 residues. Germline loops: CDR1 SQVTM, CDR2 ANQGSEA. The CDR3 spells CRPPGQPSYEQYF. The CDR3 DNA reads as TGCAGACCTCCGGGACAGCCCTCCTACGAGCAGTACTTC.

V gene TRBV9 combines with J gene TRBJ2-3, with 8 bases aligning to TRBD2. Germline V gives CDR1 SGDLS, CDR2 YYNGEE. V was clipped by 0 bases and J by 3 bases; unmatched bases: 6. The CDR3 is made up of 16 amino acids. The CDR3: CASSVGGTSGTDTQYF. As DNA, the CDR3 is TGTGCCAGCAGCGTAGGCGGGACTAGTGGTACAGATACGCAGTATTTT.

CDR3 sequence: CASSTHRGPRNTEAFF. DNA of the CDR3: TGTGCCAGCAGCACCCACAGGGGGCCCAGAAACACTGAAGCTTTCTTT. The rearrangement links TRBV4-2 to TRBJ1-1; the match to TRBD1 covers 9 bases. Per germline, CDR1 LGHNA and CDR2 YNFKEQ. The length of the CDR3 is 16 residues. Trimming cost V 5 bases and J 2 bases; bases outside gene matches: 9.

V and J are TRBV19 and TRBJ2-7; 7 bases align to TRBD1. V was clipped by 8 bases and J by 3 bases; unmatched bases: 10. From germline, CDR1 is LNHDA and CDR2 SQIVND (reference sequence). This CDR3 spans 14 amino acids. CDR3 in amino acids: CASGVPGQYYEQYF. DNA of the CDR3: TGTGCCAGTGGGGTACCGGGACAGTACTACGAGCAGTACTTC.

Of note for this clone: Distinct nucleotide sequences in the sample also encode this CDR3. The V and J genes are TRBV18 and TRBJ1-2; D is uncertain. The ends were cut back, 3 bases at V and 8 bases at J, with 10 bases in the middle. This CDR3 is built from 12 residues. The germline gives CDR1 KGHSH, CDR2 LQKENI. The CDR3 DNA reads TGTGCCAGCTCACCCGACGAGGGCGGCTACACCTTC. It is translated as CASSPDEGGYTF. The full variable domain, completed using reference TRBV18 and TRBJ1-2, is NAGVMQNPRHLVRRRGQEARLRCSPMKGHSHVYWYRQLPEEGLKFMVYLQKENIIDESGMPKERFSAEFPKEGPSILRIQQVVRGDSAAYFCASSPDEGGYTFGSGTRLTVV.

The chain uses TRBV11-2 and TRBJ2-1; TRBD2 agrees at 14 bases. The V gene's germline CDR1 is SGHAT and CDR2 FQNNGV. This CDR3 is built from 17 residues. V dropped 7 bases and J dropped 2; count of bases not matched to a gene: 7. The CDR3 region has the DNA TGTGCCAGCACCGGGACTAGCGGGAGTGTCACCTACAATGAGCAGTTCTTC. Protein sequence: CASTGTSGSVTYNEQFF.

The rearrangement uses TRBV6-1 and TRBJ1-3, with 7 bases fitting TRBD1. Germline V gene lookup returns CDR1 MNHNS and CDR2 SASEGT. The CDR3 is 15 residues long. V shed 2 bases, J shed 0 bases, and the junction held 1 base outside the gene matches. CDR3 region: CASSEQGGSGNTIYF. CDR3 coding DNA: TGTGCCAGCAGTGAACAGGGGGGCTCTGGAAACACCATATATTTT.

The rearrangement links TRBV4-2 to TRBJ2-1, with TRBD2 as a possible D gene (5 bases). Germline CDR1 and CDR2: LGHNA and YNFKEQ. Between the trimmed V and J ends, which lost 0 bases and 5 bases, there was a span of 14 bases. This CDR3 contains 16 residues. The chain's CDR3 is CASSQDRGSVDNEQFF. The CDR3 DNA follows: TGTGCCAGCAGCCAAGATCGCGGTAGCGTGGACAATGAGCAGTTCTTC.

The CDR3 DNA reads as TGTGCCTGGGGAGACAGGGGGAATCAGCCCCAGCATTTT. Translation gives CAWGDRGNQPQHF. This chain links TRBV30 with TRBJ1-5; 9 nucleotides align to TRBD1. This CDR3 contains 13 residues. Germline-derived CDR1 and CDR2 are GTSNPN and SVGIG (reference sequence). The junction had 3 bases not matched to a gene; V was cut back by 5 bases and J by 4 bases. Together with reference TRBV30 and TRBJ1-5, the CDR3 gives the full variable domain: SQTIHQWPATLVQPVGSPLSLECTVEGTSNPNLYWYRQAAGRGLQLLFYSVGIGQISSEVPQNLSASRPQDRQFILSSKKLLLSDSGFYLCAWGDRGNQPQHFGDGTRLSIL.

The rearrangement uses TRBV30 and TRBJ2-1, with 7 bases that match TRBD2. Germline trimming cut 8 bases from V and 4 bases from J; bases unmatched to any gene: 17. The germline V gene encodes CDR1 GTSNPN and CDR2 SVGIG (reference sequence). This CDR3 has 16 amino acids. The CDR3 here is CAATYAGLGNYNEQFF. The CDR3 nucleotides are TGTGCCGCCACTTATGCAGGACTAGGAAATTACAATGAGCAGTTCTTC.

V gene TRBV4-1 combines with J gene TRBJ1-4; weak D call: TRBD1 (5 bases). The CDR3 runs 18 residues. The V end was cut by 0 bases, the J end by 10 bases, with 24 bases between. The germline CDR1 and CDR2 sequences are MGHRA and YSYEKL. CDR3 region: CASSQEGVNRRVFGKLFF. The CDR3 DNA follows: TGCGCCAGCAGCCAAGAGGGTGTGAACAGGAGGGTTTTCGGAAAACTGTTTTTT.

V and J are TRBV7-3 and TRBJ2-2; the match to TRBD2 covers 9 bases. Germline CDR1 and CDR2: SGHTA and FQGTGA. The CDR3 is made up of 15 amino acids. J lost 5 bases, V lost 5 bases, and 6 bases had no gene match. Here the CDR3 DNA reads TGTGCCAGCAGCGATGCGAGCGGGGGGACCGGGGAGCTGTTTTTT. Encoded protein: CASSDASGGTGELFF.

The rearrangement joins TRBV7-9 to TRBJ1-1; tentative D call: TRBD1 (5 bases). The CDR3 totals 15 residues. CDR1 and CDR2 (germline): SEHNR, FQNEAQ (reference sequence). V shed 7 bases and J shed 2 bases, with 17 bases lying between them. Written as DNA, the CDR3 is TGTGCCAGCACACGGGGGGGAAAACGAAACACTGAAGCTTTCTTT. Its translation is CASTRGGKRNTEAFF.

The chain links TRBV4-2 to TRBJ1-5; TRBD1 matches at 10 bases. V lost 0 bases, J lost 5 bases, and 1 base stayed unmatched. The length of the CDR3 is 15 residues. CDR1 is LGHNA, CDR2 YNFKEQ, per germline. CDR3 amino acids: CASSQEGTGDQPQHF. The CDR3 nucleotides read TGTGCCAGCAGCCAAGAGGGGACAGGGGATCAGCCCCAGCATTTT.

The chain couples TRBV4-2 to TRBJ2-1; 12 bases fit TRBD2. The germline V gene encodes CDR1 LGHNA and CDR2 YNFKEQ. The CDR3 extends over 16 amino acids. The V and J ends lost 5 bases and 6 bases, in that order; junction bases with no gene match: 8. The CDR3 DNA follows: TGTGCCAGCAGCAAGGGTCTAGCGGGAGGGGGCAATGAGCAGTTCTTC. Protein: CASSKGLAGGGNEQFF.

The J gene is TRBJ2-5, the V gene TRBV7-2, with 11 bases identical to TRBD2. TRBJ2-7 explains the end of the DNA better; the J call may be wrong. From germline, CDR1 is SGHTA and CDR2 FQGNSA. This CDR3 comprises 15 residues. The CDR3 sequence: CASSRGTSGTYEQYF. The DNA for the CDR3 is TGTGCCAGCAGTCGCGGGACTAGCGGAACCTACGAGCAGTACTTC.

The gene calls are TRBV14 and TRBJ1-2; no clear D. CDR1 and CDR2 (germline): SGHDN, FVKESK. Trimming pared 1 base from V and 2 bases from J, leaving 14 bases between. This CDR3 is 16 amino acids long. The CDR3 region is CASSQGGANINYGYTF. The CDR3 nucleotides read TGTGCCAGCAGCCAAGGTGGAGCGAATATAAACTATGGCTACACCTTC.

The chain recombines TRBV7-3 with TRBJ1-1, with D perhaps matching TRBD1 (5 bases). This CDR3 contains 14 residues. V was trimmed by 2 bases and J by 5 bases, leaving 12 bases between them. Per germline, CDR1 SGHTA and CDR2 FQGTGA. The chain's CDR3 is CASSLAGGGTEAFF. DNA for the CDR3: TGTGCCAGCAGCTTAGCCGGGGGAGGAACTGAAGCTTTCTTT. The full variable domain, in which reference TRBV7-3 and TRBJ1-1 provide the parts outside the CDR3, is GAGVSQTPSNKVTEKGKYVELRCDPISGHTALYWYRQSLGQGPEFLIYFQGTGAADDSGLPNDRFFAVRPEGSVSTLKIQRTERGDSAVYLCASSLAGGGTEAFFGQGTRLTVV.

The V call is TRBV13, the J call TRBJ2-7, with TRBD1 matching over 8 bases. CDR1 is PRHDT and CDR2 is FYEKMQ in the germline V gene (reference sequence). The length of the CDR3 is 17 residues. Trimming at V came to 4 bases and at J to 0 bases, leaving 11 bases not matched to a gene. The CDR3 spells CASSYSPGQVDSYEQYF. Here the CDR3 DNA reads TGTGCCAGCAGCTACTCCCCGGGACAGGTTGACTCCTACGAGCAGTACTTC.